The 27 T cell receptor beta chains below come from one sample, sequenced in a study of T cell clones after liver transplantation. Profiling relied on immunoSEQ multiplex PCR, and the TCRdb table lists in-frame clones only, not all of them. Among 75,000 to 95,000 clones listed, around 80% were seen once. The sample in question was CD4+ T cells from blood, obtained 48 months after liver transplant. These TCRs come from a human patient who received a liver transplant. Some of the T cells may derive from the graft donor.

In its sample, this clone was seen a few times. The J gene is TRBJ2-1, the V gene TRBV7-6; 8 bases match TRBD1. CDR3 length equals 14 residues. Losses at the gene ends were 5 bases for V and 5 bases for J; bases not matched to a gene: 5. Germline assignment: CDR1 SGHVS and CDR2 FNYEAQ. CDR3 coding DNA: TGTGCCAGCAGCGATACAGGGGGAGACAATGAGCAGTTCTTC. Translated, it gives CASSDTGGDNEQFF.

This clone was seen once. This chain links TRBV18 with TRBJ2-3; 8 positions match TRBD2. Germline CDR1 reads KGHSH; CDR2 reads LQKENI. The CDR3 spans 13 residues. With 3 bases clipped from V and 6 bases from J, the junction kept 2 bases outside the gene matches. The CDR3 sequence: CASSPGGGDTQYF. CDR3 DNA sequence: TGTGCCAGCTCACCCGGGGGGGGTGATACGCAGTATTTT. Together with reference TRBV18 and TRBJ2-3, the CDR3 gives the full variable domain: NAGVMQNPRHLVRRRGQEARLRCSPMKGHSHVYWYRQLPEEGLKFMVYLQKENIIDESGMPKERFSAEFPKEGPSILRIQQVVRGDSAAYFCASSPGGGDTQYFGPGTRLTVL.

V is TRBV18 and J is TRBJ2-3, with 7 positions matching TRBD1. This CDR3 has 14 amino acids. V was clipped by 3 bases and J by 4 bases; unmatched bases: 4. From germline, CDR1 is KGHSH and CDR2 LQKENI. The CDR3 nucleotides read TGTGCCAGCTCACCCCGGGACAGCGCAGATACGCAGTATTTT. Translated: CASSPRDSADTQYF.

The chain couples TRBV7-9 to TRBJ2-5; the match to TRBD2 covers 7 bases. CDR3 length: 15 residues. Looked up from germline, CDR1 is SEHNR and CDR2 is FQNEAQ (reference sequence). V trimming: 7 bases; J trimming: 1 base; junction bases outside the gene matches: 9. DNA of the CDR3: TGTGCCAGCACCACTCTACGCGGGGGCCAAGAGACCCAGTACTTC. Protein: CASTTLRGGQETQYF. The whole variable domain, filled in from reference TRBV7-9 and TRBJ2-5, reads DTGVSQNPRHKITKRGQNVTFRCDPISEHNRLYWYRQTLGQGPEFLTYFQNEAQLEKSRLLSDRFSAERPKGSFSTLEIQRTEQGDSAMYLCASTTLRGGQETQYFGPGTRLLVL.

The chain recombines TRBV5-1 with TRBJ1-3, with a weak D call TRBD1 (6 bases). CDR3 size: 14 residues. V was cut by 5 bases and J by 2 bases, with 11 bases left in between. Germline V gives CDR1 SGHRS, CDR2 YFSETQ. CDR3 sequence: CASSLQGPGNTIYF. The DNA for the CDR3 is TGCGCCAGCAGTTTACAGGGACCTGGAAACACCATATATTTT.

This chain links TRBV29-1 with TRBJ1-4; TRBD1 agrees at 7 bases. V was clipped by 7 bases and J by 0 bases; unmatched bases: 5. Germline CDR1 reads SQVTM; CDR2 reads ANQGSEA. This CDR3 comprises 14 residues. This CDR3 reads CSGGDSATNEKLFF. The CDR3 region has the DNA TGCAGCGGGGGGGACAGTGCAACTAATGAAAAACTGTTTTTT.

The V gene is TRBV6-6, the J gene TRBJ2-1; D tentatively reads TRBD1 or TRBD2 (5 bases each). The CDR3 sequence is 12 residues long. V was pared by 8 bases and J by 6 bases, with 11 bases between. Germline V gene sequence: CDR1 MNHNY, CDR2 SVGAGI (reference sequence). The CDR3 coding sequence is TGTGCCAGCGAGGGGAGAGGCAATGAGCAGTTCTTC. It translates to CASEGRGNEQFF.

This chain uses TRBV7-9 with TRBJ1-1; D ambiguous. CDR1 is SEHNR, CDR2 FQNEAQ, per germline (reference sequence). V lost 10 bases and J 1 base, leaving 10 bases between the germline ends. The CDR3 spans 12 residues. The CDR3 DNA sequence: TGTGCCAACTCTATCTCGAACACTGAAGCTTTCTTT. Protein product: CANSISNTEAFF. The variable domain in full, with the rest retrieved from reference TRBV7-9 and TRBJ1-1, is DTGVSQNPRHKITKRGQNVTFRCDPISEHNRLYWYRQTLGQGPEFLTYFQNEAQLEKSRLLSDRFSAERPKGSFSTLEIQRTEQGDSAMYLCANSISNTEAFFGQGTRLTVV.

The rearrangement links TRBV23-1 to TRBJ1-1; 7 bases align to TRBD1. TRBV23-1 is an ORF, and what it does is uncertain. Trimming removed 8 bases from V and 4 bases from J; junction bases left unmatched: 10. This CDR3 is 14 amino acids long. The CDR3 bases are TGCGCCAGCGAAAGAGACAGGGACCCCACTGAAGCTTTCTTT. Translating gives CASERDRDPTEAFF.

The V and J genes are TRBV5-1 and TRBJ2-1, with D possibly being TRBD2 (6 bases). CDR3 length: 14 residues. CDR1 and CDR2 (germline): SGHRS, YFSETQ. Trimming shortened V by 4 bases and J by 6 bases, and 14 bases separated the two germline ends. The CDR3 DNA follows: TGCGCCAGCAGCCAGGAACTAGCTAGCAATGAGCAGTTCTTC. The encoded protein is CASSQELASNEQFF.

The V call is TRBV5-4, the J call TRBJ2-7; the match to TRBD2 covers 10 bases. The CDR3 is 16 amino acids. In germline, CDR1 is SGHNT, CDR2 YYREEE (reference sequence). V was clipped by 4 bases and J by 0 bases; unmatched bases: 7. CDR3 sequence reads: CASSVNLAGVSYEQYF. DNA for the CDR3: TGTGCCAGCAGCGTGAATCTAGCGGGAGTCTCCTACGAGCAGTACTTC.

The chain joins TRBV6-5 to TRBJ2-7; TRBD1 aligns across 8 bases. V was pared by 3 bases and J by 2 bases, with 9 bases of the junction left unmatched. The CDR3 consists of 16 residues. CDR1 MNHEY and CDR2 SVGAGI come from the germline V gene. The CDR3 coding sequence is TGTGCCAGCAGTTATTCGGACAGGGAAATGGCCTACGAGCAGTACTTC. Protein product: CASSYSDREMAYEQYF.

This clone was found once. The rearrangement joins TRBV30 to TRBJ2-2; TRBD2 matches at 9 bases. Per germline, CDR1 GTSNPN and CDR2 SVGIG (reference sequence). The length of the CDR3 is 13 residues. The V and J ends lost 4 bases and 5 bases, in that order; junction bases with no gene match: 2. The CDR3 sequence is CAWKTSGTGELFF. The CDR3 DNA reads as TGTGCCTGGAAGACTAGCGGAACCGGGGAGCTGTTTTTT.

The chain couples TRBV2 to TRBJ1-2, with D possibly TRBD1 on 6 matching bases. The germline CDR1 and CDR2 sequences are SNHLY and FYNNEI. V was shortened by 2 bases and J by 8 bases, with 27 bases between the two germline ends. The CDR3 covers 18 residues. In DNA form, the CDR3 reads TGTGCCAGCAGTGAAAATTCTGGGACACCCTCTAGCTATGGCGGCTACACCTTC. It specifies CASSENSGTPSSYGGYTF.

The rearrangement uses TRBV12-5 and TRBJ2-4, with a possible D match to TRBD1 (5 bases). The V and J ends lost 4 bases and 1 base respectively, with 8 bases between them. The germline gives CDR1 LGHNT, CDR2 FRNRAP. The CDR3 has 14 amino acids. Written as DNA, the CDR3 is TGTGCTAGTGGTTCAGGGTACGCCAAAAACATTCAGTACTTC. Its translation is CASGSGYAKNIQYF.

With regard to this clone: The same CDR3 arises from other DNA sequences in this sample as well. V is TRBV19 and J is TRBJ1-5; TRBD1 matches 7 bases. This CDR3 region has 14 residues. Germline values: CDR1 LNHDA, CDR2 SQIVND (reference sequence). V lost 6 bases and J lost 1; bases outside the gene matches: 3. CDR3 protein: CASRFRGSNQPQHF. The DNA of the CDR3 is TGTGCCAGTAGGTTCAGGGGGAGCAATCAGCCCCAGCATTTT.

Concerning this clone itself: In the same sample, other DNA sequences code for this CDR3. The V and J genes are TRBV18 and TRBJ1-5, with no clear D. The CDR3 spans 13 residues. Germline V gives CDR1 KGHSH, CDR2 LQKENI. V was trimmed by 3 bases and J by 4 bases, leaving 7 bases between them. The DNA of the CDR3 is TGTGCCAGCTCACCGACTGGTAATCAGCCCCAGCATTTT. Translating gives CASSPTGNQPQHF.

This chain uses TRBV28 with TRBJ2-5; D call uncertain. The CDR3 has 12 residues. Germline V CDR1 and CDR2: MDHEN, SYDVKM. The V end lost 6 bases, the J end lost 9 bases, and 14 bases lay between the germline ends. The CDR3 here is CASSFSRAAQYF. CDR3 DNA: TGTGCCAGCAGCTTCTCAAGGGCAGCCCAGTACTTC.

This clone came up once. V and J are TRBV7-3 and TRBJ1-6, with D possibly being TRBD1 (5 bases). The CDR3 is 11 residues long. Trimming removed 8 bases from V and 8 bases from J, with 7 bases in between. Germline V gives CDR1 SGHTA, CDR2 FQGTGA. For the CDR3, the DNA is TGTGCCAGCTGGGACCATTCACCCCTCCACTTT. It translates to CASWDHSPLHF.

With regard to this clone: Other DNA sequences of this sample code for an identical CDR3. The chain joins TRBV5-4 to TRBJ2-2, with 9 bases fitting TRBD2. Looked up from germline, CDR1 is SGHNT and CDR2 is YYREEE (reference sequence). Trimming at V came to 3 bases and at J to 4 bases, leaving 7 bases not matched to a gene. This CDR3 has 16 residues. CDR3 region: CASSSTSGLTTGELFF. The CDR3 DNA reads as TGTGCCAGCAGCTCGACTAGCGGCCTTACCACCGGGGAGCTGTTTTTT.

The CDR3 sequence: CASSAYGGITEAFF. Here the CDR3 DNA reads TGTGCCAGCAGCGCGTATGGGGGGATCACTGAAGCTTTCTTT. J is TRBJ1-1 and V is TRBV7-2, with D maybe TRBD1 (5 bases). Germline V lookup: CDR1 SGHTA, CDR2 FQGNSA. The CDR3 sequence is 14 residues long. V shed 5 bases and J shed 4 bases, with 14 bases lying between them.

The CDR3 nucleotides are TGTGCCAGCAGTCCTAACAGGGGGTTCAGCTCCTACGAGCAGTACTTC. This encodes CASSPNRGFSSYEQYF. The rearrangement uses TRBV9 and TRBJ2-7; 8 bases agree with TRBD1. V dropped 5 bases and J dropped 0; count of bases not matched to a gene: 10. Germline V gives CDR1 SGDLS, CDR2 YYNGEE. This CDR3 comprises 16 residues. Variable domain in full (rest from reference TRBV9 and TRBJ2-7): DSGVTQTPKHLITATGQRVTLRCSPRSGDLSVYWYQQSLDQGLQFLIQYYNGEERAKGNILERFSAQQFPDLHSELNLSSLELGDSALYFCASSPNRGFSSYEQYFGPGTRLTVT.

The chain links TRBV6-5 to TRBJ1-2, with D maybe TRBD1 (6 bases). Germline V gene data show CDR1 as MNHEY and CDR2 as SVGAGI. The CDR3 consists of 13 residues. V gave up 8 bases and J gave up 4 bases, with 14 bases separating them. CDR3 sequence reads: CASARGGIYGYTF. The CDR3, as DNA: TGTGCCAGCGCAAGGGGGGGGATCTATGGCTACACCTTC.

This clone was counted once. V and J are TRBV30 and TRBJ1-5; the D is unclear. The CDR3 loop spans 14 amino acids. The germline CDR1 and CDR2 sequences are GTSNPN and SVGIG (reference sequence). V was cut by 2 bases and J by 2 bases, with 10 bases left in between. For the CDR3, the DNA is TGTGCCTGGAGTTCGGGAGGACGCAATCAGCCCCAGCATTTT. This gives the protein CAWSSGGRNQPQHF.

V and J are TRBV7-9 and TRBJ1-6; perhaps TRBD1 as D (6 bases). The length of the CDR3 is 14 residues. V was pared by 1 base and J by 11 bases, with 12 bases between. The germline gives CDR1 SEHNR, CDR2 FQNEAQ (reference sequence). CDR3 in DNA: TGTGCCAGCAGCTTAGAGGGGGGGTTTACACCCCTCCACTTT. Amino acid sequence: CASSLEGGFTPLHF.

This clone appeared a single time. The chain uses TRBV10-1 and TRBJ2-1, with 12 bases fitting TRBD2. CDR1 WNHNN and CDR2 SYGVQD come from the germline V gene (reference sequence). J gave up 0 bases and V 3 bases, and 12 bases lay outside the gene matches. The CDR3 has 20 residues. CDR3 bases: TGCGCCAGCAGTGATCACCGACTAGCGGGAGAATCGGACTCCTACAATGAGCAGTTCTTC. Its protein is CASSDHRLAGESDSYNEQFF.

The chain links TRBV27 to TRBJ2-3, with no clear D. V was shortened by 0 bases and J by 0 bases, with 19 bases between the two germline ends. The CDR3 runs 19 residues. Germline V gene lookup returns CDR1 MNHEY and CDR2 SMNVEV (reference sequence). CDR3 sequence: CASSLSNRLQSPSTDTQYF. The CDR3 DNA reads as TGTGCCAGCAGTTTATCGAATCGATTACAGAGCCCTAGCACAGATACGCAGTATTTT.